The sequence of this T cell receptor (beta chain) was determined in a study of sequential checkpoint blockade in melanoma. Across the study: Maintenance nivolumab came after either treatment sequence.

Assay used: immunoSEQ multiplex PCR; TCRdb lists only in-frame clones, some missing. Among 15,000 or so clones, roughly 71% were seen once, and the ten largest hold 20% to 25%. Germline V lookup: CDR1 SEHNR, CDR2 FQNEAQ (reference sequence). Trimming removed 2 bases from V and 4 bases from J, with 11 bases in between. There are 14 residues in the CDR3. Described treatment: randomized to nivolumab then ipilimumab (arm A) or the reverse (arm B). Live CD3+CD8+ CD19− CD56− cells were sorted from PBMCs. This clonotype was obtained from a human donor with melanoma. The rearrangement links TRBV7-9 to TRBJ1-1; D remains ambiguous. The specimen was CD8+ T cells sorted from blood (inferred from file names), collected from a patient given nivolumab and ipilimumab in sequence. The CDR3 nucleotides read TGTGCCAGCAGCTTAAATCACAAATCCACTGAAGCTTTCTTT. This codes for CASSLNHKSTEAFF. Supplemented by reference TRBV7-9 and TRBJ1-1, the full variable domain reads DTGVSQNPRHKITKRGQNVTFRCDPISEHNRLYWYRQTLGQGPEFLTYFQNEAQLEKSRLLSDRFSAERPKGSFSTLEIQRTEQGDSAMYLCASSLNHKSTEAFFGQGTRLTVV.